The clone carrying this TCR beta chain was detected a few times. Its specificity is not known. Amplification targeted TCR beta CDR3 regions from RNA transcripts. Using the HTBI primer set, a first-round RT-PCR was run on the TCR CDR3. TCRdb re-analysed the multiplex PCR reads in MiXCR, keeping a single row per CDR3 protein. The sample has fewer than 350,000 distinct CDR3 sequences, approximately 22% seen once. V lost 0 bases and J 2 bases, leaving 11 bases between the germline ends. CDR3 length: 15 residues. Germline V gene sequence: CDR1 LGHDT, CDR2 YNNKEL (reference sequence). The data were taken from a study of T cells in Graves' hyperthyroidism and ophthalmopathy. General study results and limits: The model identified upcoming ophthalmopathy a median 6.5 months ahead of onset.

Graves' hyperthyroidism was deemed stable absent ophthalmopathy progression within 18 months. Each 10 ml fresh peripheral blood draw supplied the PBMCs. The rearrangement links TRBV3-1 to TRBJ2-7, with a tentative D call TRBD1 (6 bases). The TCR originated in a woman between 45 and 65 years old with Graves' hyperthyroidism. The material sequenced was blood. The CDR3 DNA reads TGTGCCAGCAGCCAAGATTTGGGGGCCCCCTACGAGCAGTACTTC. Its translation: CASSQDLGAPYEQYF.